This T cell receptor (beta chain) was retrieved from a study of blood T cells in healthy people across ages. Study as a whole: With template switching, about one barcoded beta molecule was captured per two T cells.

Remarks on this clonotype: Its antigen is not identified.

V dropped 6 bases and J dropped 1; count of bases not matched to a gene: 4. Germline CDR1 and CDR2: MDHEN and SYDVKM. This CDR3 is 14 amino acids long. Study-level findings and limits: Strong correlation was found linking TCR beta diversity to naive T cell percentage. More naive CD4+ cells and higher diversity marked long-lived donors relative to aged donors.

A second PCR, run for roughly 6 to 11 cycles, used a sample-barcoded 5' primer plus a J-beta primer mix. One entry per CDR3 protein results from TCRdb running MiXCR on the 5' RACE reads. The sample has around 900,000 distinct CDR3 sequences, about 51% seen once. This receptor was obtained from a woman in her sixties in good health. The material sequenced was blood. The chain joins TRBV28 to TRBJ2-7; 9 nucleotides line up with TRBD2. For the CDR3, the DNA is TGTGCCAGCAGACAGCGGGAGGTTTCCTACGAGCAGTACTTC. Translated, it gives CASRQREVSYEQYF.